Listed here are 10 T cell receptor beta chains from one sample, sequenced in a study of STAT3 mutations in large granular lymphocyte leukemia. Broader study findings: Every T-LGLL patient had at least one immunodominant TCRbeta clonotype.

The data were produced by immunoSEQ multiplex PCR, yet TCRdb's version contains in-frame clones alone and is incomplete. The top ten clones hold more than 80% of a sample with around 2,400 clones, about 48% of them seen once. The antigens for these receptors are not known. Source material: peripheral blood mononuclear cells. These receptors all stem from a man between 60 and 75 years old with T-cell large granular lymphocyte leukemia. Some clones in this sample may be carry-over from other donors' samples.

This clone was seen a handful of times. V usage is TRBV2 and J usage is TRBJ1-6; a possible D gene is TRBD1 (5 bases). The V end was cut by 3 bases, the J end by 8 bases, with 14 bases between. The length of the CDR3 is 15 residues. CDR1 is SNHLY and CDR2 is FYNNEI in the germline V gene. The CDR3 loop is CASSDRSKGHSPLHF. The CDR3, as DNA: TGTGCCAGCAGTGACAGGAGTAAGGGGCATTCACCCCTCCACTTT.

The rearrangement joins TRBV9 to TRBJ2-7; perhaps TRBD1 as D (5 bases). Germline CDR1 SGDLS, CDR2 YYNGEE. V was clipped by 0 bases and J by 5 bases, with 15 bases between them. CDR3 length equals 15 residues. CDR3 in amino acids: CASSVVKGPNHEQYV. The CDR3 DNA is TGTGCCAGCAGCGTAGTAAAGGGGCCGAACCACGAGCAGTACGTC.

The DNA for the CDR3 is TGTGCCTGGAGTGTACAAAAGGGGGCTTTCTTT. Amino acids: CAWSVQKGAFF. The rearrangement uses TRBV30 and TRBJ1-1, with D maybe TRBD1 (5 bases). Germline V gene sequence: CDR1 GTSNPN, CDR2 SVGIG (reference sequence). V was cut by 0 bases and J by 11 bases, with 10 bases left in between. The CDR3 covers 11 residues.

This clone has more than one count but fewer than ten. This CDR3 reads CASRHTSGRAGGDTQYF. The CDR3 bases are TGTGCCAGCAGGCATACTAGCGGGAGGGCCGGGGGAGATACGCAGTATTTT. This rearrangement joins TRBV27 to TRBJ2-3; 13 nucleotides line up with TRBD2. Germline V lookup: CDR1 MNHEY, CDR2 SMNVEV (reference sequence). The V gene end was trimmed by 6 bases and the J gene end by 5 bases; junction bases not matched to a gene: 11. CDR3 length equals 17 residues.

CDR3 DNA sequence: TGTGCCACCAGCAGGTCAGACTTCCCGGGATACTACGAGCAGTACTTC. The encoded protein is CATSRSDFPGYYEQYF. This chain links TRBV15 with TRBJ2-7, with a possible D match to TRBD2 (5 bases). The V and J ends lost 3 bases and 3 bases respectively, with 18 bases between them. Germline V gene lookup returns CDR1 LNHNV and CDR2 YYDKDF (reference sequence). This CDR3 is 16 amino acids long.

The J gene is TRBJ1-2, the V gene TRBV18, with TRBD1 matching over 7 bases. The V segment lost 4 bases and the J segment 8 bases; nucleotides outside the gene matches: 10. The CDR3 totals 14 residues. Looked up from germline, CDR1 is KGHSH and CDR2 is LQKENI. The DNA for the CDR3 is TGTGCCAGCTCACTTGACAGGGTTGGAGTCGGCTACACCTTC. Translation gives CASSLDRVGVGYTF. Using reference TRBV18 and TRBJ1-2 for the parts outside the CDR3, the full variable domain is NAGVMQNPRHLVRRRGQEARLRCSPMKGHSHVYWYRQLPEEGLKFMVYLQKENIIDESGMPKERFSAEFPKEGPSILRIQQVVRGDSAAYFCASSLDRVGVGYTFGSGTRLTVV.

J is TRBJ2-3 and V is TRBV14, with a possible D match to TRBD2 (7 bases). This CDR3 contains 15 residues. Trimming left V 4 bases short and J 2 bases short, with 13 bases between. Germline V lookup: CDR1 SGHDN, CDR2 FVKESK. CDR3 loop: CASSRGGGSTDTQYF. The CDR3 nucleotides are TGTGCCAGCAGCCGAGGGGGAGGGTCCACAGATACGCAGTATTTT.

The chain couples TRBV30 to TRBJ1-1; D not certain. Per germline, CDR1 GTSNPN and CDR2 SVGIG (reference sequence). The length of the CDR3 is 11 residues. The CDR3 coding sequence is TGTGGTTTGTCAGGGAACACTGAAGCTTTCTTT. Its translation is CGLSGNTEAFF.

V usage is TRBV5-1 and J usage is TRBJ1-1; 8 positions match TRBD1. V trimming: 3 bases; J trimming: 9 bases; junction bases outside the gene matches: 4. The CDR3 consists of 12 residues. From germline, CDR1 is SGHRS and CDR2 YFSETQ. The CDR3 protein is CASSSGQGKAFF. The DNA for the CDR3 is TGCGCCAGCAGCTCCGGACAGGGCAAAGCTTTCTTT.

The chain has TRBV6-5 and TRBJ2-5, with D possibly matching TRBD2 (5 bases). The V end was cut by 6 bases, the J end by 1 base, with 9 bases between. CDR3 length equals 13 residues. The V gene's germline CDR1 is MNHEY and CDR2 SVGAGI. The DNA of the CDR3 is TGTGCCAGCAGCCGACTAACCCAAGAGACCCAGTACTTC. Translated, it gives CASSRLTQETQYF.